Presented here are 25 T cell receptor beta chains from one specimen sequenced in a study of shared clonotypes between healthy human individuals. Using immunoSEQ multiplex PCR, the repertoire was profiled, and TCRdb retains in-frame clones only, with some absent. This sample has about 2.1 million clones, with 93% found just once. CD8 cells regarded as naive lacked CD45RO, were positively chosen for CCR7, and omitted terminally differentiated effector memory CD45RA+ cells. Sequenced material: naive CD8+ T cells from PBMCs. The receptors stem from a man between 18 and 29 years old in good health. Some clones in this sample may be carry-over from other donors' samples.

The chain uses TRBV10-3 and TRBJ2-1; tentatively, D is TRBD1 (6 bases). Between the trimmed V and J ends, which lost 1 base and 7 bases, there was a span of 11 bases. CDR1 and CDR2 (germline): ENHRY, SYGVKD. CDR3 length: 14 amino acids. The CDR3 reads CAISEWGQSNEQFF. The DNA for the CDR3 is TGTGCCATCAGTGAGTGGGGGCAGTCAAATGAGCAGTTCTTC.

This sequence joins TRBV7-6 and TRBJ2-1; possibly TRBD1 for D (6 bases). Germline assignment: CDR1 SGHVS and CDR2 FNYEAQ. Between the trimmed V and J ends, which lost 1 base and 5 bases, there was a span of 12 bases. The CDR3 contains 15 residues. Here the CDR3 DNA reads TGTGCCAGCAGCTTAGGGACAGTTTACAACAATGAGCAGTTCTTC. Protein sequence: CASSLGTVYNNEQFF.

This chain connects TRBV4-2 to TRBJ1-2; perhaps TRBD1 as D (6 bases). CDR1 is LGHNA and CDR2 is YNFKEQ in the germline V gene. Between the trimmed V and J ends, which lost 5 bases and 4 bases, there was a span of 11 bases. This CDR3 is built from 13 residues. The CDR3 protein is CASSEGGVYGYTF. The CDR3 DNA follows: TGTGCCAGCAGCGAGGGGGGGGTCTATGGCTACACCTTC.

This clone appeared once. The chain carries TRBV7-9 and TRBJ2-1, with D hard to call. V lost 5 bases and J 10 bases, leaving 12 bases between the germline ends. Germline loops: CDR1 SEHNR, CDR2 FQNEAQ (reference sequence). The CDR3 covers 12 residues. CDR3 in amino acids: CASSLDPQEQFF. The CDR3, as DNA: TGTGCCAGCAGCCTAGACCCCCAAGAGCAGTTCTTC.

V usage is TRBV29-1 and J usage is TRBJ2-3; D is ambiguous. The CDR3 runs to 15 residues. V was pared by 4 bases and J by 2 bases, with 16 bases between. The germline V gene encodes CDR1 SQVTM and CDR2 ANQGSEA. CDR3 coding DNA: TGCAGCGTTGGCCTGGCGGAGATTGACACAGATACGCAGTATTTT. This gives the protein CSVGLAEIDTDTQYF.

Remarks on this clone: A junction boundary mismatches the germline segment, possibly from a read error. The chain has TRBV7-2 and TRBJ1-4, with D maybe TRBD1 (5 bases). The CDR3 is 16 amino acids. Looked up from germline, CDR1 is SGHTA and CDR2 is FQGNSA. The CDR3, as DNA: TGTGCCAGCAGCCTAGCCGGACAAGGTCTTAATGAAAAACTGTTTTTT. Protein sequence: CASSLAGQGLNEKLFF.

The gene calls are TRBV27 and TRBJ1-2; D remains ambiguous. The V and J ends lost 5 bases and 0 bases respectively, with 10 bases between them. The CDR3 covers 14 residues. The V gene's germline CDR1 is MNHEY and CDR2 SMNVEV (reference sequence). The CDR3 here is CASSSHPPNYGYTF. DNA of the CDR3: TGTGCCAGCAGTAGTCATCCTCCTAACTATGGCTACACCTTC.

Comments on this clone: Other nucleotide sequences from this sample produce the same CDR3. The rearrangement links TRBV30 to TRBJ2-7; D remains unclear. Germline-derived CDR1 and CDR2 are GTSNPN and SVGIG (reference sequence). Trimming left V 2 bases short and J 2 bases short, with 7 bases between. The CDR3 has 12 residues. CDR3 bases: TGTGCCTGGAGTCCTACTGCCTACGAGCAGTACTTC. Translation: CAWSPTAYEQYF.

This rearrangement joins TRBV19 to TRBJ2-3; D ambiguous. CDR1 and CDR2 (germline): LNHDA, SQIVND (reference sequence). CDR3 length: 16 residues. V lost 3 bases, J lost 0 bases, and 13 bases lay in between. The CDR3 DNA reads TGTGCCAGTAGTATGCGAAGGCAGATTAGCACAGATACGCAGTATTTT. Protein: CASSMRRQISTDTQYF.

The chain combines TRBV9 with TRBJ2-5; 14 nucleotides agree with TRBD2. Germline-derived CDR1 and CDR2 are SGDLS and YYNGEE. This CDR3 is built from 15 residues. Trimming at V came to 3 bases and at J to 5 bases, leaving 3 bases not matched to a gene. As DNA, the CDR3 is TGTGCCAGCAGCGATGGACTAGCGGGAGGTGAGACCCAGTACTTC. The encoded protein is CASSDGLAGGETQYF.

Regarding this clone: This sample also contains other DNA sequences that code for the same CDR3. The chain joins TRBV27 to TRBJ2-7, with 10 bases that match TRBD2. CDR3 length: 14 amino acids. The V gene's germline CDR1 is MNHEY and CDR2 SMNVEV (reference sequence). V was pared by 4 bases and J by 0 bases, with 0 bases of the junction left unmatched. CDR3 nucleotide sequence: TGTGCCAGCAGTTCTAGCGGGAGCTCCTACGAGCAGTACTTC. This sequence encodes CASSSSGSSYEQYF.

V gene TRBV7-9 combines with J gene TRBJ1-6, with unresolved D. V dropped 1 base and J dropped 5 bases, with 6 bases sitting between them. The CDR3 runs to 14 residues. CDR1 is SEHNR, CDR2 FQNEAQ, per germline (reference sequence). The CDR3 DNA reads TGTGCCAGCAGCTTAGAACACGATAATTCACCCCTCCACTTT. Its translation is CASSLEHDNSPLHF.

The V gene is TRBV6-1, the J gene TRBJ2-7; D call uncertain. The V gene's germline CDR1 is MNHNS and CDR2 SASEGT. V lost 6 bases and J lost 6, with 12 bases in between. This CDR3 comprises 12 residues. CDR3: CASRFPAPEQYF. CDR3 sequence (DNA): TGTGCCAGCAGGTTCCCCGCGCCCGAGCAGTACTTC.

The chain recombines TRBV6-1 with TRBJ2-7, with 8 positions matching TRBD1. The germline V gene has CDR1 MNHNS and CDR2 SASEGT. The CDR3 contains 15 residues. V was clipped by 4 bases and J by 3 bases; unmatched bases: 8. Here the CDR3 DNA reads TGTGCCAGCAGTGCCTCCAGGACAGGGATCTACGAGCAGTACTTC. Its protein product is CASSASRTGIYEQYF.

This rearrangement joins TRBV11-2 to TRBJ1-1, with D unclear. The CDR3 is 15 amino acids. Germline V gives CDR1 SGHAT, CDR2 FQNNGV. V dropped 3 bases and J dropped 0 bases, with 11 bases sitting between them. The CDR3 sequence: CASSFSDRMNTEAFF. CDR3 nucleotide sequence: TGTGCCAGCAGCTTTTCGGACCGCATGAACACTGAAGCTTTCTTT.

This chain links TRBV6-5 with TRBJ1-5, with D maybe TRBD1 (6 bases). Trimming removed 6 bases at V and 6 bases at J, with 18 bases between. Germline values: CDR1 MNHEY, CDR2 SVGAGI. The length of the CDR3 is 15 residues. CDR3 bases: TGTGCCAGCAGCCTAGACCGTGGGGGCGGTCAGCCCCAGCATTTT. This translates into CASSLDRGGGQPQHF.

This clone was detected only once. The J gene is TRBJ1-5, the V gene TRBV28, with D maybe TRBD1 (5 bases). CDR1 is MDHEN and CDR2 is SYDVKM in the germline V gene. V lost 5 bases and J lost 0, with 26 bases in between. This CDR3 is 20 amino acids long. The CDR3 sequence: CASSLNLQAPPTYSNQPQHF. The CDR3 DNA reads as TGTGCCAGCAGTCTTAACCTACAGGCCCCTCCGACCTATAGCAATCAGCCCCAGCATTTT.

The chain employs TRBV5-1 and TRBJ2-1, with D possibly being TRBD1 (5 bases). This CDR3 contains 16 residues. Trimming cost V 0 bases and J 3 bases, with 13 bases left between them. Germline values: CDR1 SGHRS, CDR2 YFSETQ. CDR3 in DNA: TGCGCCAGCAGCTTGGGTAGGGGAACGGGCTACAATGAGCAGTTCTTC. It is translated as CASSLGRGTGYNEQFF.

The CDR3 DNA is TGCAGCGTTGAAGATCGGGGACAGGGGGCCTACGAGCAGTACTTC. It encodes CSVEDRGQGAYEQYF. The gene calls are TRBV29-1 and TRBJ2-7; 11 bases line up with TRBD1. This CDR3 region has 15 residues. Germline trimming cut 0 bases from V and 2 bases from J; bases unmatched to any gene: 3. The germline V gene has CDR1 SQVTM and CDR2 ANQGSEA.

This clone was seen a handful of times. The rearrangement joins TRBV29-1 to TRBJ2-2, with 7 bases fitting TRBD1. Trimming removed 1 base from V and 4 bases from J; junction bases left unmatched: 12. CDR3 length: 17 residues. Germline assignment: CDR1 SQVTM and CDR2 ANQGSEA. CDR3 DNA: TGCAGCGTTGAAGCCGAAAGACAGGGAGTTCGCACCGGGGAGCTGTTTTTT. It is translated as CSVEAERQGVRTGELFF.

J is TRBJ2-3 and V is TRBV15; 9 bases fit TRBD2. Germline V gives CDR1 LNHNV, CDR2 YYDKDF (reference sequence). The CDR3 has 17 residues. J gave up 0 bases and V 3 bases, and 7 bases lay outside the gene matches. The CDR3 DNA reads TGTGCCACCAGCAGCCCGGGACTAGCAGTAAGCACAGATACGCAGTATTTT. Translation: CATSSPGLAVSTDTQYF.

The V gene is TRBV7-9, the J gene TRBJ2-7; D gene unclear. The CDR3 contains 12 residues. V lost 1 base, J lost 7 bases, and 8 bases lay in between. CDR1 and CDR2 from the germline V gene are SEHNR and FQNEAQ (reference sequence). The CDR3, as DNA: TGTGCCAGCAGCTTAGTTGTTGCAGAGCAGTACTTC. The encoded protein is CASSLVVAEQYF.

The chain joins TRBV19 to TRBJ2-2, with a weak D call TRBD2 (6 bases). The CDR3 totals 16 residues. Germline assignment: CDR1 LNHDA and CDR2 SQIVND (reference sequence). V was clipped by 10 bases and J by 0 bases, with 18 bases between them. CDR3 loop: CATVPSGDPNTGELFF. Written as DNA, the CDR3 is TGTGCCACAGTTCCCTCGGGGGACCCGAACACCGGGGAGCTGTTTTTT.

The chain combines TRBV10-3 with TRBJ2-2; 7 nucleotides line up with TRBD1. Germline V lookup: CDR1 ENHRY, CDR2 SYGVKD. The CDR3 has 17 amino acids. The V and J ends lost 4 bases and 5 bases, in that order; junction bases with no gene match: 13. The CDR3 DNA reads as TGTGCCATCAGTGCGCTGATGGGGACACAGGGGACCGGGGAGCTGTTTTTT. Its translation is CAISALMGTQGTGELFF.

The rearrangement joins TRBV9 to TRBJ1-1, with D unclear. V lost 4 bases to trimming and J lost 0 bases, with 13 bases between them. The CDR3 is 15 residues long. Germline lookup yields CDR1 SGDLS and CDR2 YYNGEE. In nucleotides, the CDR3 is TGTGCCAGCAGCCCCCACCCCCAGCTGAACACTGAAGCTTTCTTT. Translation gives CASSPHPQLNTEAFF.